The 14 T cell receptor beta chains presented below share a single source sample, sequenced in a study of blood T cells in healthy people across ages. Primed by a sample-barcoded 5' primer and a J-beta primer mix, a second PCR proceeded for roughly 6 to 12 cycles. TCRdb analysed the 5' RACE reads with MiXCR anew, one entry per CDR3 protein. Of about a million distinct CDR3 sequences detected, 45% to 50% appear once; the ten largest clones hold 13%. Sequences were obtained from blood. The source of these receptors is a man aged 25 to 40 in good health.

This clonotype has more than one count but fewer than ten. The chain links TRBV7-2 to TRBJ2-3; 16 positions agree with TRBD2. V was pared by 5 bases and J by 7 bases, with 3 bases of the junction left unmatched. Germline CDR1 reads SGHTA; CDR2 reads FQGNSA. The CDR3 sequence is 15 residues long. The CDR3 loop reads CASSGTSGGENTQYF. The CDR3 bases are TGTGCCAGCAGCGGGACTAGCGGGGGGGAAAATACGCAGTATTTT.

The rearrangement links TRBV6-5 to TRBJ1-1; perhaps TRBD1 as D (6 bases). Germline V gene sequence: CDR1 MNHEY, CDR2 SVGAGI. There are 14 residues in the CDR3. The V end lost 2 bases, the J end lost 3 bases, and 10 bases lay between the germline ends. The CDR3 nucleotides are TGTGCCAGCAGTTACGCAGGGGACGACACTGAAGCTTTCTTT. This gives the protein CASSYAGDDTEAFF.

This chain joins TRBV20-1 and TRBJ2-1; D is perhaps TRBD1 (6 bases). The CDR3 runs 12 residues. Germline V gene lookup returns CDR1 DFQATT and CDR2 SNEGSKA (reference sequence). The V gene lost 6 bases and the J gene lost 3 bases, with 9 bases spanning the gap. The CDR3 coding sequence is TGCAGTGCAACAGGGTTCTACAATGAGCAGTTCTTC. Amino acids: CSATGFYNEQFF.

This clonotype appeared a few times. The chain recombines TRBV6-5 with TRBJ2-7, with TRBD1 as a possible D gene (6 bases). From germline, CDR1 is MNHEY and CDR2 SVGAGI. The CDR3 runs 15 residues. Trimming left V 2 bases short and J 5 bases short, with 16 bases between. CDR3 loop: CASSYNGAKGDEQYF. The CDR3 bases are TGTGCCAGCAGTTACAACGGGGCAAAGGGGGACGAGCAGTACTTC.

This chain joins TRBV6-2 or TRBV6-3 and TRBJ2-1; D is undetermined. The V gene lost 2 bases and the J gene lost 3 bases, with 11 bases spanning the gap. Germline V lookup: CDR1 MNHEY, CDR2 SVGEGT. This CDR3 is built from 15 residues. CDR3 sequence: CASSYGPVGYNEQFF. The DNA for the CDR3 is TGTGCCAGCAGTTACGGGCCAGTAGGCTACAATGAGCAGTTCTTC.

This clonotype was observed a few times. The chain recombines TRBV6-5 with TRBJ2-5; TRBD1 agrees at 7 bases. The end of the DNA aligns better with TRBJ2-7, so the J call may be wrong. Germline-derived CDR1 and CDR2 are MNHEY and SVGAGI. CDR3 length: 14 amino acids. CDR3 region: CASSRGKRAYEQYF. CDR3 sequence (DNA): TGTGCCAGCAGCAGGGGGAAAAGGGCCTACGAGCAGTACTTC.

CDR3 amino acids: CASSVGAMTYEQYF. Here the CDR3 DNA reads TGTGCCAGCTCAGTAGGGGCGATGACCTACGAGCAGTACTTC. The genes are TRBV18 and TRBJ2-5; the D gene is possibly TRBD1 (5 bases). With the DNA end fitting TRBJ2-7 better, the J assignment may be wrong. The CDR3 is made up of 14 amino acids. Germline lookup yields CDR1 KGHSH and CDR2 LQKENI.

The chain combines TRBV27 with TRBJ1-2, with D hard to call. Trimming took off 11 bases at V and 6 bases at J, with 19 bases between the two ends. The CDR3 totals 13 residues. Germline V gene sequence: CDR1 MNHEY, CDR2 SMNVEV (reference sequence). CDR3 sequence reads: CASHDGRSNGYTF. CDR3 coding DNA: TGTGCCTCCCACGACGGCAGGAGTAATGGCTACACCTTC.

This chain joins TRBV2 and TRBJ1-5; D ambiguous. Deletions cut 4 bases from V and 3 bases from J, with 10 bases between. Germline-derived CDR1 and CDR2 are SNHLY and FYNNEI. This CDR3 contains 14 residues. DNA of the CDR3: TGTGCCAGCAGTGCCCGGCCCCTCAATCAGCCCCAGCATTTT. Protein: CASSARPLNQPQHF.

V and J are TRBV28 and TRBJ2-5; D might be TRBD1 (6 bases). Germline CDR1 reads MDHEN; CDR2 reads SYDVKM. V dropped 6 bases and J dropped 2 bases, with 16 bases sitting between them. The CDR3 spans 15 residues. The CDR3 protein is CASRPLAGAQETQYF. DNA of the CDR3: TGTGCCAGCAGGCCTCTGGCAGGGGCTCAAGAGACCCAGTACTTC.

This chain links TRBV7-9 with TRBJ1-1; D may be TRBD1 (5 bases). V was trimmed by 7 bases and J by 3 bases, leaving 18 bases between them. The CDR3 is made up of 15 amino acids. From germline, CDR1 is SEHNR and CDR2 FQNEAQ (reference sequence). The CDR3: CASTTSGAAHTEAFF. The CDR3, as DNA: TGTGCCAGCACCACCAGCGGGGCAGCCCACACTGAAGCTTTCTTT.

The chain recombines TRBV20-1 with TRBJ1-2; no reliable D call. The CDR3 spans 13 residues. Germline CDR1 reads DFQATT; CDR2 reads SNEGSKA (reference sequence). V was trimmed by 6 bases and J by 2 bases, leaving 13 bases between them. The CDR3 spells CSAPQLINYGYTF. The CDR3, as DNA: TGCAGTGCACCACAATTGATAAACTATGGCTACACCTTC.

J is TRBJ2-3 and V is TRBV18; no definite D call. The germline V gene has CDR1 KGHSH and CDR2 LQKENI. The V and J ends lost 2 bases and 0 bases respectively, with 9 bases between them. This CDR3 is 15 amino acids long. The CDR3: CASSPTLSSTDTQYF. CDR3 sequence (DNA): TGTGCCAGCTCACCAACTCTCTCTAGCACAGATACGCAGTATTTT. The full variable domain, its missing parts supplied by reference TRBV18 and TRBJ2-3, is NAGVMQNPRHLVRRRGQEARLRCSPMKGHSHVYWYRQLPEEGLKFMVYLQKENIIDESGMPKERFSAEFPKEGPSILRIQQVVRGDSAAYFCASSPTLSSTDTQYFGPGTRLTVL.

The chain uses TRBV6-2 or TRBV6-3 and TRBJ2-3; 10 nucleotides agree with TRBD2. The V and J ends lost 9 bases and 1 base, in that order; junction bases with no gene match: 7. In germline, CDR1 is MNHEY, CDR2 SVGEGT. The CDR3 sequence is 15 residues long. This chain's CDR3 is CARDSGGRGTDTQYF. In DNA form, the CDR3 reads TGTGCCAGGGATAGCGGGGGGCGTGGCACAGATACGCAGTATTTT.